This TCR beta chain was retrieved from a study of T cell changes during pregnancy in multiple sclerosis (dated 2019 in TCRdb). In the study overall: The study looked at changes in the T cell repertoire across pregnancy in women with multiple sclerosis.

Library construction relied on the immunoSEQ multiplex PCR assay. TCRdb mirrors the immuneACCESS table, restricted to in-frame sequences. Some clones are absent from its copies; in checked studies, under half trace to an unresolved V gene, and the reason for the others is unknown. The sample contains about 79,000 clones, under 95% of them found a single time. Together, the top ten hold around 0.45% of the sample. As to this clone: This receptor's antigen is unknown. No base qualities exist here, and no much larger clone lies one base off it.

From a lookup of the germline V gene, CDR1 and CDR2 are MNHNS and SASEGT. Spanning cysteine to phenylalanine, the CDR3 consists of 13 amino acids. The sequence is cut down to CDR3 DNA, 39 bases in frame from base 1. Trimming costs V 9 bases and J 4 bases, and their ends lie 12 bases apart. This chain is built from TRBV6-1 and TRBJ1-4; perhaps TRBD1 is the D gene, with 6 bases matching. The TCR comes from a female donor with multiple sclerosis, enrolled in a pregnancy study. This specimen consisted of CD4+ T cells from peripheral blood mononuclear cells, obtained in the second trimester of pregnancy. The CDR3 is CASAGTFNEKLFF. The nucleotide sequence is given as TGTGCCAGTGCAGGGACATTTAATGAAAAACTGTTTTTT.